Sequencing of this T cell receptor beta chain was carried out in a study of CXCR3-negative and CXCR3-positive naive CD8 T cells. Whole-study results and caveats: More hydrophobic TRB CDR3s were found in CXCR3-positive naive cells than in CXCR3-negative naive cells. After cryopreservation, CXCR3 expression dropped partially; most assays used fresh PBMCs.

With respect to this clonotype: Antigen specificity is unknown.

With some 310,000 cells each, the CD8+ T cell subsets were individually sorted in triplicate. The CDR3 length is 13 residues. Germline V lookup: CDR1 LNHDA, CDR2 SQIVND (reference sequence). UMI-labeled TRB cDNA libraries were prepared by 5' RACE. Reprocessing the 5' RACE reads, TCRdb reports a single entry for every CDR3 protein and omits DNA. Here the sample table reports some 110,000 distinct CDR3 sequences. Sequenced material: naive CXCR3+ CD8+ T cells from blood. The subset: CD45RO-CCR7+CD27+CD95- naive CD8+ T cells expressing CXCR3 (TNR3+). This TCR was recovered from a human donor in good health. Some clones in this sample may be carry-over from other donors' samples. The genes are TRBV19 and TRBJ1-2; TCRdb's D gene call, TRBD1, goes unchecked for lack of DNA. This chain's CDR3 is CASSTGINYGYTF.